This entry concerns a single TCR beta chain. This sample was included in a study of regulatory T cells in long-lasting Graves disease. This sample's time point: persistent/refractory GD, antithyroid drugs over 5 years with positive TRAb. From RNA extracted from PBMCs, the TCR library was made. Looked up from germline, CDR1 is LNHNV and CDR2 is YYDKDF (reference sequence). CDR3 size: 15 residues. V shed 0 bases, J shed 7 bases, and the junction held 2 bases outside the gene matches. To make TCR beta libraries, researchers used iRepertoire HTBI primers and Arm-PCR of CDR3 regions. TCRdb re-called the multiplex PCR reads with MiXCR, one entry per CDR3 protein. The data contain 650,000 to 850,000 distinct CDR3 sequences, 25% to 35% of them singletons.

This receptor was identified in a female donor with Graves disease. The sample here was peripheral blood mononuclear cells (PBMCs), taken when the disease was refractory, from a patient treated with antithyroid drugs. V usage is TRBV15 and J usage is TRBJ2-7; 14 bases map to TRBD2. The CDR3 nucleotides read TGTGCCACCAGCAGAGAGGGACTAGCGGGGGAGGAGCAGTACTTC. This encodes CATSREGLAGEEQYF.